The present entry profiles one TCR beta chain with its context. Its antigen is still unknown. The data belong to a study of shared clonotypes between healthy human individuals. Study-level points and caveats: Rarefaction exposed incomplete sorted-subset sequencing despite large depth. Memory subsets had estimated richness that was generally smaller than that of naive subsets. Relative to clonotypes present in all four donors, those not shared had lower generation probabilities.

In the study's own analysis: ImmunoSEQ only sent back junction sequences with no quality scores, so filtering was done differently. The data were produced by immunoSEQ multiplex PCR, yet TCRdb's version contains in-frame clones alone and is incomplete. The DNA gave D and trimming, while V, J and clone size come from that table. The repertoire holds a few million clones, with 85% to 95% as singletons. CDR1 is LNHDA and CDR2 is SQIVND in the germline V gene (reference sequence). V was pared by 3 bases and J by 3 bases, with 5 bases of the junction left unmatched. The CDR3 is 14 amino acids. The TCR sequence derives from a man between 18 and 29 years old in good health. Some clones in this sample may be carry-over from other donors' samples. V is TRBV19 and J is TRBJ2-7; 7 nucleotides match TRBD2. The source material was naive CD4+ T cells from PBMCs. Sample subset: CD45RA+ positively selected. CDR3: CASSMRREFYEQYF. CDR3 DNA sequence: TGTGCCAGTAGTATGCGGCGGGAGTTCTACGAGCAGTACTTC.